This section outlines one TCR beta chain sequence together with its context. Its antigen remains unknown. The data are from a study of cytomegalovirus exposure and HLA in healthy donors. Study-wide points: Segments of the TCR beta V type were, in most cases, productive about 90% or about 30% of the time in an earlier analysis. Clonal expansion was found to be greater in HLA-associated TCR beta chains than in equally common others in a later analysis.

The CDR3 is 14 amino acids. Between the trimmed V and J ends, which lost 6 bases and 3 bases, there was a span of 13 bases. In germline, CDR1 is MRHNA, CDR2 SNTAGT. Researchers ran the PCR with 60 Vbeta and 13 Jbeta primers. TCRdb's copy holds only in-frame clones and misses some; the assay was immunoSEQ multiplex PCR. Found here are about 200,000 clones, about 80% of them singletons; the top ten hold 15% to 19%. The chain recombines TRBV6-4 with TRBJ2-3, with a possible D match to TRBD1 (6 bases). Sequenced input: PBMCs. The receptor comes from a man aged 35 to 55 in good health and CMV-seronegative. The CDR3 DNA is TGTGCCAGCAGCAGGGACAAGAAAACAGATACGCAGTATTTT. It codes for CASSRDKKTDTQYF.